This record looks at one TCR beta chain sequence and its context. The data belong to a study of blood T cell repertoires in COVID-19. The repertoire was sequenced with immunoSEQ multiplex PCR; TCRdb's copy has only in-frame clones and lacks some. The sample comprises 250,000 to 350,000 clones, around nine tenths of which are singletons, and 9.5% to 15% rests with the top ten. V gave up 0 bases and J gave up 3 bases; unmatched junction bases: 4. Germline V gene sequence: CDR1 SGHNT, CDR2 YYREEE (reference sequence). The CDR3 length is 15 residues. The chain carries TRBV5-4 and TRBJ1-2; TRBD1 aligns across 8 bases. The clonotype comes from an older woman with acute or convalescent COVID-19. Source material: peripheral blood. The CDR3 nucleotides are TGTGCCAGCAGCTTGGCCCAGGGGGCCTACTATGGCTACACCTTC. Translated, it gives CASSLAQGAYYGYTF.